The next 26 T cell receptor beta chains were all read from a single sample in a study of cytomegalovirus exposure and HLA in healthy donors (dated by TCRdb to about 2017). Libraries were made using the immunoSEQ multiplex PCR assay. A mixture of 60 forward primers for TCR Vbeta segments and 13 reverse primers for TCR Jbeta segments was used in the multiplex PCR. TCRdb obtained this table from immuneACCESS and retained in-frame rearrangements with V and J assigned. These tables miss some clones; where compared with another copy, unresolved V genes account for less than half of the shortfall, and the remainder is unexplained. The sample has 60,000 to 65,000 clones on record. Under 7% of the sample rests with the top ten. Sample: PBMCs. Source of these receptors: a man aged 25-45 years in good health and CMV-seropositive.

V is TRBV7-9 and J is TRBJ2-7; 9 bases line up with TRBD1. The ends lost 5 bases at V and 7 bases at J; junction bases unmatched: 9. The CDR3 consists of 14 residues. In germline, CDR1 is SEHNR, CDR2 FQNEAQ (reference sequence). The CDR3 protein is CASSPPGTGREQYF. CDR3 coding DNA: TGTGCCAGCAGCCCCCCCGGGACAGGGAGGGAGCAGTACTTC.

On this clone: The same CDR3 can be traced to other DNA sequences in this sample. The V and J genes are TRBV5-1 and TRBJ1-5; no definite D call. The CDR3 length is 15 residues. The germline V and J ends were trimmed by 0 bases and 0 bases, with 7 bases remaining between them. The germline CDR1 and CDR2 sequences are SGHRS and YFSETQ. The CDR3 DNA reads TGCGCCAGCAGCTTGGCCGGCGGTAGCAATCAGCCCCAGCATTTT. Translating it yields CASSLAGGSNQPQHF.

The chain is built from TRBV2 and TRBJ1-6; no definite D call. The CDR3 contains 14 residues. V was clipped by 4 bases and J by 11 bases, with 15 bases between them. Germline lookup yields CDR1 SNHLY and CDR2 FYNNEI. Written as DNA, the CDR3 is TGTGCCAGCAGTGTAAAATGGGGAGCGGCACCCCTCCACTTT. It specifies CASSVKWGAAPLHF. The variable domain in full, with the rest retrieved from reference TRBV2 and TRBJ1-6, is EPEVTQTPSHQVTQMGQEVILRCVPISNHLYFYWYRQILGQKVEFLVSFYNNEISEKSEIFDDQFSVERPDGSNFTLKIRSTKLEDSAMYFCASSVKWGAAPLHFGNGTRLTVT.

This chain joins TRBV30 and TRBJ1-1; D is undetermined. The CDR3 totals 12 residues. Germline V lookup: CDR1 GTSNPN, CDR2 SVGIG (reference sequence). V gave up 3 bases and J gave up 0 bases, with 5 bases separating them. The CDR3 loop reads CAWREMNTEAFF. The CDR3 DNA sequence: TGTGCCTGGAGAGAGATGAACACTGAAGCTTTCTTT.

The V gene is TRBV5-4, the J gene TRBJ2-3, with 15 nucleotides matching TRBD2. J was trimmed by 4 bases and V by 3 bases; bases with no gene match: 3. CDR3 length equals 16 residues. CDR1 is SGHNT, CDR2 YYREEE, per germline (reference sequence). The CDR3 bases are TGTGCCAGCAGCTCGAGGACTAGCGGGGGGGCAGATACGCAGTATTTT. Translated, it gives CASSSRTSGGADTQYF.

This chain uses TRBV27 with TRBJ2-7, with D possibly TRBD2 on 6 matching bases. This CDR3 has 15 amino acids. The V end lost 0 bases, the J end lost 4 bases, and 13 bases lay between the germline ends. Looked up from germline, CDR1 is MNHEY and CDR2 is SMNVEV (reference sequence). CDR3 sequence reads: CASSLSLGRTYEQYF. For the CDR3, the DNA is TGTGCCAGCAGTTTATCGCTGGGGAGGACATACGAGCAGTACTTC.

V usage is TRBV11-3 and J usage is TRBJ1-1; no clear D gene. The V gene's germline CDR1 is SGHNT and CDR2 YENEEA. The ends were cut back, 2 bases at V and 1 base at J, with 5 bases in the middle. The CDR3 loop spans 13 amino acids. CDR3 sequence (DNA): TGTGCCAGCAGCTTAAACAGGAACACTGAAGCTTTCTTT. Translated: CASSLNRNTEAFF.

Remarks on this clone: This sample includes further DNA sequences coding for the same CDR3. The chain combines TRBV9 with TRBJ2-5, with 12 nucleotides matching TRBD2. CDR1 SGDLS and CDR2 YYNGEE come from the germline V gene. The CDR3 totals 15 residues. V shed 0 bases and J 3 bases; nucleotides not matched to a gene: 0. The CDR3 reads CASSVGLAGEETQYF. The CDR3 nucleotides are TGTGCCAGCAGCGTAGGACTAGCGGGGGAAGAGACCCAGTACTTC.

The genes are TRBV30 and TRBJ2-7, with 8 bases aligning to TRBD1. V lost 5 bases to trimming and J lost 7 bases; unmatched junction nucleotides: 10. The CDR3 covers 13 residues. Germline assignment: CDR1 GTSNPN and CDR2 SVGIG (reference sequence). This chain's CDR3 is CAWAGTGLREQYF. CDR3 sequence (DNA): TGTGCCTGGGCCGGGACAGGTTTGCGGGAGCAGTACTTC.

The chain has TRBV21-1 and TRBJ1-5; the D call of TRBD1 is as the table states it, not checked on the DNA. TRBV21-1 represents a pseudogene. The CDR3 length is 16 residues. The CDR3 DNA reads as TGTGCCAGCAGCAAAGTACGGGACAGGGCAGGTCAGCCCCAGCATTTT. It specifies CASSKVRDRAGQPQHF.

The V and J genes are TRBV30 and TRBJ2-7, with TRBD1 identical over 9 bases. CDR1 GTSNPN and CDR2 SVGIG come from the germline V gene (reference sequence). The CDR3 extends over 14 amino acids. Unmatched junction bases numbered 7, after V lost 0 bases and J lost 7 bases. The CDR3 bases are TGTGCCTGGAGTGTACAGGGGGCAGGAGGGGAGCAGTACTTC. Translation: CAWSVQGAGGEQYF.

This chain links TRBV18 with TRBJ2-7, with 10 bases identical to TRBD2. Germline CDR1 reads KGHSH; CDR2 reads LQKENI. This CDR3 region has 14 residues. J lost 2 bases, V lost 4 bases, and 2 bases had no gene match. The CDR3 is CASSQGTSAYEQYF. The CDR3 DNA is TGTGCCAGCTCACAGGGGACTAGCGCCTACGAGCAGTACTTC.

The J gene is TRBJ1-2, the V gene TRBV6-6; D uncertain. Germline V gene data show CDR1 as MNHNY and CDR2 as SVGAGI (reference sequence). With 6 bases removed from V and 0 bases from J, the gap between germline ends came to 11 bases. There are 14 residues in the CDR3. CDR3 DNA sequence: TGTGCCAGCAGCGAGGAGTTAGCTAACTATGGCTACACCTTC. As protein: CASSEELANYGYTF.

The chain joins TRBV6-5 to TRBJ1-4, with 10 bases matching TRBD1. Looked up from germline, CDR1 is MNHEY and CDR2 is SVGAGI. V lost 3 bases, J lost 7 bases, and 2 bases stayed unmatched. This CDR3 spans 14 amino acids. The CDR3 nucleotides are TGTGCCAGCAGTTATGGGACAGGGGTTGAAAAACTGTTTTTT. Translated: CASSYGTGVEKLFF.

This sequence joins TRBV7-3 and TRBJ2-1, with 7 nucleotides matching TRBD2. Unmatched junction bases numbered 6, after V lost 2 bases and J lost 5 bases. The CDR3 loop spans 15 amino acids. Germline V gene data show CDR1 as SGHTA and CDR2 as FQGTGA. The chain's CDR3 is CASSLGGVPDNEQFF. CDR3 nucleotides: TGTGCCAGCAGCTTAGGGGGGGTACCGGACAATGAGCAGTTCTTC.

This chain connects TRBV29-1 to TRBJ1-4; TRBD1 is a possible D gene (5 bases). From germline, CDR1 is SQVTM and CDR2 ANQGSEA. This CDR3 spans 12 amino acids. The V end lost 6 bases, the J end lost 6 bases, and 11 bases lay between the germline ends. The CDR3 sequence is CSVQGSDEKLFF. The CDR3 nucleotides are TGCAGCGTCCAGGGTTCAGATGAAAAACTGTTTTTT.

The chain combines TRBV7-6 with TRBJ1-2; 10 nucleotides line up with TRBD1. The V gene end was trimmed by 5 bases and the J gene end by 0 bases; junction bases not matched to a gene: 6. This CDR3 has 16 residues. The germline gives CDR1 SGHVS, CDR2 FNYEAQ. The CDR3 DNA reads TGTGCCAGCAGCCCTCGGACAGGGGGTTCTAACTATGGCTACACCTTC. It encodes CASSPRTGGSNYGYTF.

The gene calls are TRBV7-3 and TRBJ2-6, with 7 bases lining up with TRBD1. The V gene's germline CDR1 is SGHTA and CDR2 FQGTGA. Trimming removed 1 base from V and 2 bases from J; junction bases left unmatched: 2. The CDR3 runs 16 residues. CDR3 sequence: CASSLSGTAGANVLTF. The CDR3 region has the DNA TGTGCCAGCAGCTTAAGTGGGACAGCTGGGGCCAACGTCCTGACTTTC. Supplemented by reference TRBV7-3 and TRBJ2-6, the full variable domain reads GAGVSQTPSNKVTEKGKYVELRCDPISGHTALYWYRQSLGQGPEFLIYFQGTGAADDSGLPNDRFFAVRPEGSVSTLKIQRTERGDSAVYLCASSLSGTAGANVLTFGAGSRLTVL.

The chain joins TRBV2 to TRBJ2-1; weak D call: TRBD2 (6 bases). The CDR3 is 15 residues long. V was trimmed by 3 bases and J by 5 bases, leaving 14 bases between them. Germline values: CDR1 SNHLY, CDR2 FYNNEI. For the CDR3, the DNA is TGTGCCAGCAGTGACCGTCTAGCGTTTAACAATGAGCAGTTCTTC. Protein: CASSDRLAFNNEQFF.

The rearrangement joins TRBV6-5 to TRBJ1-6; D possibly corresponds to TRBD1 (6 bases). CDR1 and CDR2 (germline): MNHEY, SVGAGI. This CDR3 has 13 residues. Trimming shortened V by 5 bases and J by 7 bases, and 9 bases separated the two germline ends. In nucleotides, the CDR3 is TGTGCCAGCAGTCAGGGGTGGAATTCACCCCTCCACTTT. Amino acids: CASSQGWNSPLHF.

The chain links TRBV6-5 to TRBJ2-7; 10 bases are a match to TRBD2. CDR1 and CDR2 (germline): MNHEY, SVGAGI. The CDR3 is 14 residues long. The V and J ends lost 7 bases and 4 bases, in that order; junction bases with no gene match: 7. CDR3 sequence reads: CASTQREGRYEQYF. The CDR3 bases are TGTGCCAGCACCCAGCGGGAGGGCCGGTACGAGCAGTACTTC.

The genes are TRBV6-1 and TRBJ2-5; 10 positions match TRBD2. The junction had 4 bases not matched to a gene; V was cut back by 1 base and J by 5 bases. From germline, CDR1 is MNHNS and CDR2 SASEGT. This CDR3 comprises 15 residues. In DNA form, the CDR3 reads TGTGCCAGCAGTGAAGGAGCGGGAGGGCAGGAGACCCAGTACTTC. Translated, it gives CASSEGAGGQETQYF.

The chain has TRBV19 and TRBJ2-3; the D gene is possibly TRBD1 (6 bases). CDR1 and CDR2 (germline): LNHDA, SQIVND (reference sequence). Trimming cost V 4 bases and J 2 bases, with 22 bases left between them. The CDR3 loop spans 18 amino acids. As DNA, the CDR3 is TGTGCCAGTAGTACGTTTTCGCCCCACGCAGGGGACACAGATACGCAGTATTTT. Amino acid sequence: CASSTFSPHAGDTDTQYF.

The chain has TRBV5-6 and TRBJ2-1; D remains ambiguous. V was clipped by 0 bases and J by 0 bases, with 10 bases between them. Germline V gives CDR1 SGHDT, CDR2 YYEEEE. The CDR3 is made up of 16 amino acids. The CDR3 DNA is TGTGCCAGCAGCTTGGCAGATTCGGGCTCCTACAATGAGCAGTTCTTC. Its translation is CASSLADSGSYNEQFF.

The chain is built from TRBV6-5 and TRBJ2-7, with D perhaps matching TRBD1 (6 bases). The CDR3 spans 13 residues. Germline V gene lookup returns CDR1 MNHEY and CDR2 SVGAGI. The V gene lost 3 bases and the J gene lost 5 bases, with 11 bases spanning the gap. The CDR3 loop reads CASSYGGRNEQYF. DNA of the CDR3: TGTGCCAGCAGTTATGGGGGCAGGAACGAGCAGTACTTC.

This chain uses TRBV27 with TRBJ2-7; 7 bases are shared with TRBD1. The CDR3 runs to 14 residues. V was clipped by 5 bases and J by 3 bases; unmatched bases: 7. Per the germline V gene, CDR1 is MNHEY and CDR2 is SMNVEV (reference sequence). Written as DNA, the CDR3 is TGTGCCAGCAGTGCCAGACAGGGTGTCTACGAGCAGTACTTC. This sequence encodes CASSARQGVYEQYF.